The present T cell receptor (beta chain) was sequenced within a study of CD8 T cells in Susac syndrome. TEMRA cells were FACS-enriched and CD8+ and CD4+ T cells negatively isolated. cDNA came from around 0.5 to 1 ug RNA primed by random hexamers. The authors amplified TCR beta CDR3 across 54 Vbeta and 13 Jbeta using immunoSEQ multiplex PCR. TCRdb redid the calling of the immunoSEQ multiplex PCR reads with MiXCR, one entry per CDR3 protein. The data show 180,000 or so distinct CDR3 sequences, around 94% seen once. The CDR3 has 13 residues. Germline V gene data show CDR1 as DFQATT and CDR2 as SNEGSKA (reference sequence). Trimming left V 5 bases short and J 10 bases short, with 15 bases between.

The sequence came from a human donor in good health. The chain employs TRBV20-1 and TRBJ1-6, with D hard to call. What was sequenced was CD4+ T cells from PBMCs. The CDR3 coding sequence is TGCAGTGCTGGTAGGGTTTCCGGGTCACCCCTCCACTTT. Its translation: CSAGRVSGSPLHF.